The clone carrying this TCR beta chain was found once. The antigen is undetermined. Produced via immunoSEQ multiplex PCR; TCRdb's table is partial and in-frame only. The sample lists over a million clones; about 96% were seen once. This entry belongs to a study of shared clonotypes between healthy human individuals. Study findings and constraints: Memory subsets generally showed lower estimated richness than naive subsets. A small donor pool kept down the genetic and exposure-history diversity that was represented.

Trimming stripped 2 bases from V and 8 bases from J, with 13 bases between. The CDR3 has 14 amino acids. Per germline, CDR1 MRHNA and CDR2 SNTAGT. V usage is TRBV6-4 and J usage is TRBJ2-1, with D possibly being TRBD1 (8 bases). The sequenced material came from naive CD4+ T cells sorted from blood. Subset noted: CD45RA+ positively selected. This clonotype originated in a man between 25 and 39 years old in good health. Here the CDR3 reads CASSDTGGGDEQFF. The CDR3 bases are TGTGCCAGCAGTGACACAGGGGGGGGCGATGAGCAGTTCTTC.